This T cell receptor (beta chain) is drawn from a study of human T cells and chemical hapten exposure. Study as a whole: From small differences in pooled library volume came most of the variation in per-sample TCR yields. Study findings and constraints: There was no change with DPC sensitization in TCRs above 1 in 1000 frequency.

Total RNA was isolated from whole blood that had not been fractionated. Concerning this clonotype: Its antigen is unknown.

The V segment lost 5 bases and the J segment 10 bases; nucleotides outside the gene matches: 10. The CDR3 loop spans 14 amino acids. As the library was built, unique molecular identifiers were attached to individual cDNA molecules. In the authors' workflow: Across samples, TCR counts had a median of about 100,000 and ranged from about 23,224 to 700,000. TCRdb analysed the reads with MiXCR anew, one entry per CDR3 protein. The V and J calls were determined by TCRdb, not by the authors. Of about 120,000 distinct CDR3 sequences detected, 8% to 9.5% appear once; the ten largest clones hold roughly 1.5%. The sequence was obtained from a human donor in good health. Some clones in this sample may be carry-over from other donors' samples. The sample taken for sequencing was whole blood. This chain connects TRBV12-3 or TRBV12-4 to TRBJ2-1; 8 bases are shared with TRBD1. In nucleotides, the CDR3 is TGTGCCAGCAGTCCCGGACAGGGAAGATGGGAGCAGTTCTTC. Protein product: CASSPGQGRWEQFF.